The source of this T cell receptor (beta chain) is a study of cytomegalovirus exposure and HLA in healthy donors (dated by TCRdb to the late 2010s). For the wider study: According to an earlier analysis of around 600 of the donors, about 179 million T cells yielded over 90 million unique TCR beta sequences and less than 300 Gb of sequence data. The aim of the study was to test whether cataloging public T cell receptors could identify signatures of past pathogen exposure. The study profiled the T cell repertoires of under 850 subjects by immunosequencing and related them to cytomegalovirus serostatus. Around 320 gigabases of sequencing data and roughly 90 million unique TCR sequences were included in an early release covering about 620 HLA-typed donors. In an earlier analysis of 500 to 650 of the donors, high-throughput TCR beta sequencing was used to judge whether each TCR beta V gene segment behaved as functional or pseudogenic. A later genetic analysis used genome-wide SNP genotypes for about 65% of the 666 donors, treating that subset as a discovery cohort. To study patterns of TCR occurrence, a later analysis re-analyzed previously published TCR beta repertoires from 700 or so donors and added high-resolution HLA genotyping. Across approximately 400 genotyped donors of the cohort, an average of approximately 240,000 unique TCR beta nucleotide sequences per donor were sequenced, and roughly a sixth of those sequences were non-productive. Of the approximately 400 genotyped donors, about 80% fell in the genetic ancestry cluster associated with self-reported Caucasian donors. Typing coverage varied by locus: about 629-630 donors for A, B, C, DRB1 and DQB1; approximately 500 for DQA1; around 570 for DPA1; roughly 450 for DPB1. Donor age, sex, ethnicity and CMV serostatus were compiled alongside the repertoire data. Class I and class II HLA loci were covered by the typing at four-digit resolution. A separate validation cohort of about 110 different subjects was used in addition to the roughly 670-subject first cohort. About five DR-DQ haplotypes were handled as single units for association and clustering, since linkage in the cohort was strong. The study combined high-throughput TCR immunosequencing, statistical association of individual TCRs with disease status, and machine learning to predict cytomegalovirus infection status. In the later analysis, no new phenotypic data were used to find candidate immune exposures; instead, reliance was placed on TCR beta sequences and their occurrence across donors. Every repertoire in the discovery cohort had been generated on one and the same sequencing platform. Results the study describes overall, beyond this receptor: Some IMGT-functional V segments, including TRBV6-2 and TRBV6-3, could not be distinguished by the 87-base-pair reads and were therefore excluded. A later analysis reported that several top co-occurrence clusters appeared linked to parvovirus B19, influenza, CMV and Epstein-Barr virus. A further reported finding was that TCR beta sequences accurately predicted the HLA-A and HLA-B alleles for most subjects in the first cohort. In a later analysis, the rate of TCR association differed among HLA loci, with DRB1 alleles having the most associated TCRs and HLA-C alleles having the fewest. Presence/absence analyses assumed roughly uniform sequencing depth across donors, an assumption that may not hold. Seventeen rarely observed V segments, including chromosome 9 orphons, were excluded from the earlier analysis of some 590 of the donors because counts were too low. According to a later analysis, most CMV-associated TCR beta chains appeared to be HLA-restricted, and the HLA associations seemed to be driven largely by CMV exposure. In vitro tests confirmed that a few of the cytomegalovirus-associated TCR beta chains recognize cytomegalovirus antigens. In a later analysis, about 16,000 TCR beta sequences were associated with specific HLA alleles at a false discovery rate of 0.05. When HLA alleles, especially DR and DQ, strongly co-occurred, TCR associations were difficult to assign to individual alleles. Cytomegalovirus status was reported to be diagnosed by the classifier with high specificity and sensitivity in both the original and validation cohorts. The cohort was sequenced for TCR beta chains only, and without alpha or paired-chain data the features that could be detected were limited. Because HLA typing was missing for some donors at each locus, association tests included only the typed subset. The study listed over 150 TCR beta chains as associated with cytomegalovirus. In a later analysis, HLA-associated TCR beta chains showed more clonal expansion and lower generation probabilities than non-associated chains that were equally common. Most TCR sequences were observed very rarely across donors, whereas some public TCRs were present in many individuals. A later genetic analysis reported fewer N-insertions in productive TCRs among donors in an Asian-associated ancestry cluster than the roughly 690-donor mean. The only immune exposure information available for the cohort was CMV serostatus. The authors suggested that the approach could potentially be generalized to other disease states and immunological phenotypes. In an earlier analysis of about 550 of the donors, most TCR beta V segments were observed in productive rearrangements about 90% or about 30% of the time, broadly matching IMGT annotations. Linkage disequilibrium might explain the correlated functional status among segregating V segments, but an unknown experimental factor could not be excluded. A cluster of highly shared sequence variants was judged likely to be a technical artifact of the sequencing pipeline. An association between a missense DCLRE1C variant and V-gene and J-gene trimming of TCR beta chains was found in a later genetic analysis and replicated in an independent cohort.

The cohort was made up of 666 healthy bone marrow donors. At the time of sampling, all cohort members were nominally healthy, though unrecorded immune exposures were likely present. The donor tested CMV seronegative, placing the donor among the roughly 340 seronegative members of the cohort. Every donor gave a peripheral blood sample, and the peripheral blood mononuclear cells from that sample were used for TCR beta sequencing. The Qiagen DNeasy Blood Extraction Kit was used to extract genomic DNA from the blood cell samples. The CDR3 numbers 14 residues from cysteine through phenylalanine. The entry retains the CDR3 DNA only, 42 bases that are in frame from base 1. From a lookup of the germline V gene, CDR1 and CDR2 are MNHEY and SVGAGI. Trimming at the junction amounts to 2 bases on V and 1 base on J, and the germline ends lie 8 bases apart. A remark on this clone: This clone's antigen is unknown. Base qualities were left out, and no much larger clone turns up one base away.

Libraries came from the immunoSEQ multiplex PCR assay. A mixture of 60 forward primers for TCR Vbeta segments and 13 reverse primers for TCR Jbeta segments was used in the multiplex PCR. The CDR3 region of rearranged TCR beta genes was amplified from genomic DNA by a multiplex PCR assay. The Illumina HiSeq System was used to sequence the amplified TCR beta libraries as 87-base-pair reads. Per the authors' processing: In a later analysis, approximately 74 million unique TCR beta chains were counted across the approximately 640 repertoires, and around 10 million of these chains were shared by at least two donors. Raw reads were error-corrected and collapsed into unique sequences with a nearest-neighbor algorithm that merged closely related sequences to remove PCR and sequencing errors. CDR3 sequences were aligned to IMGT reference sequences to assign V, D and J gene segments. Each retained sequence needed at least a six-nucleotide match to both a V gene segment and a J gene segment. Rearrangements were called productive when the CDR3 lacked stop codons and stayed in frame with V and J; all others were non-productive. Following IMGT convention, CDR3 was defined as the stretch from the second conserved V-encoded cysteine to the conserved J-encoded phenylalanine. In an earlier analysis of 550 to 650 of the donors, sequences lacking an unambiguous match to a single V gene segment were excluded. In an earlier analysis of about 590 of the donors, a V segment was called functional when productive rearrangements were above 56.7%, and segregating when the standard deviation between donors exceeded 5%. A statistical classification framework was built for diagnosing cytomegalovirus status from the catalog of TCR beta chain sequences. V and J gene assignment, in a later analysis, came from comparing TCR nucleotide sequences with IMGT/GENE-DB human TR gene sequences. A later analysis assigned CDR3 sequences and most-parsimonious VDJ recombination scenarios with the TCRdist pipeline. In a later analysis, each TCR beta chain was defined by its CDR3 amino acid sequence together with its V-gene family, and reads without a unique V-gene family were excluded. As a way to deal with suspected cross-contamination and a sequencing artifact, a later analysis dropped 450 to 700 nucleotide sequences that were highly shared and had low generation probability. For each public chain, a later analysis derived a clonal expansion index from normalized ranks of inferred template counts within each repertoire. A later analysis computed generation probabilities with a VDJ recombination model fitted to out-of-frame rearrangements, and checked the results against IGoR. Hypergeometric tests were used in a later analysis to score TCR-TCR, TCR-HLA and TCR-CMV co-occurrence, with a repertoire-size bias correction applied to the TCR pairs. False discovery rates were estimated in a later analysis by permuting HLA or CMV assignments 20 times. In a later analysis, co-occurring TCRs were grouped with DBSCAN, and TCRdist sequence similarity was added when clustering was performed within HLA-allele-positive subsets. Repertoires with fewer than 30,000 or more than 120,000 public chains, plus five repertoires with anomalous nucleotide sharing, were excluded from co-occurrence clustering. The table comes from immuneACCESS by way of TCRdb, which keeps in-frame sequences with V and J called. Part of the clones is missing from these tables; in studies checked, under half for an unresolved V gene and the rest for unknown reasons. V and J calls plus clone size are reproduced from that table; the DNA served to infer D and trimming. Within this sample are about 190,000 clones, with almost 85% of them counted one time only. Together, the top ten hold about 0.26% of the sample.

The chain links TRBV6-5 with TRBJ1-1; tentative D gene TRBD1, with 5 bases matching. Sequenced material: PBMCs. The receptor was derived from a boy younger than 18 in good health and CMV-seronegative. The sequence in DNA is TGTGCCAGCAGTTACAAGGGGTGGAACACTGAAGCTTTCTTT. It specifies CASSYKGWNTEAFF.